Below, 15 T cell receptor beta chains from the same sample are listed, as sequenced in a study of somatic mutations in cytotoxic T cells in rheumatoid arthritis (dated by TCRdb to the late 2010s). The library was built by means of the immunoSEQ multiplex PCR assay. This immuneACCESS table, as held by TCRdb, lists in-frame sequences with V and J called but not all clones. Of the missing ones, under half trace to an unresolved V gene in checked studies; the others have no known cause. This sample lists 6,000 to 8,500 clones; roughly four fifths were detected once. Of the sample, around 37% falls within the top ten clones. The specimen was CD8+ T cells sorted from blood. These receptors were collected from a woman aged 60-70 years in good health.

The V gene is TRBV9, the J gene TRBJ2-3; TRBD2 matches at 10 bases. Germline-derived CDR1 and CDR2 are SGDLS and YYNGEE. With V trimmed by 0 bases and J by 1 base, 5 bases remained unmatched. This CDR3 has 17 amino acids. In nucleotides, the CDR3 is TGTGCCAGCAGCGTAGCTATCCTAGCGGGAGGCACAGATACGCAGTATTTT. As protein: CASSVAILAGGTDTQYF.

CDR3 residues: CASSSRLAGGGSGELFF. For the CDR3, the DNA is TGTGCCAGCAGCTCACGACTAGCGGGAGGGGGATCCGGGGAGCTGTTTTTT. The chain is built from TRBV7-9 and TRBJ2-2; 14 bases agree with TRBD2. There are 17 residues in the CDR3. CDR1 SEHNR and CDR2 FQNEAQ come from the germline V gene (reference sequence). V lost 4 bases and J lost 6; bases outside the gene matches: 7.

The chain joins TRBV5-1 to TRBJ2-2; 8 bases agree with TRBD1. Germline V gene sequence: CDR1 SGHRS, CDR2 YFSETQ. The length of the CDR3 is 18 residues. Losses at the gene ends were 2 bases for V and 0 bases for J; bases not matched to a gene: 9. The CDR3 DNA reads as TGCGCCAGCAGCTTACGTCAGGGGGCCATTGCGAACACCGGGGAGCTGTTTTTT. Residues: CASSLRQGAIANTGELFF.

A few counts support this clone. V usage is TRBV5-6 and J usage is TRBJ2-5; 11 positions agree with TRBD2. J gave up 3 bases and V 2 bases, and 12 bases lay outside the gene matches. Looked up from germline, CDR1 is SGHDT and CDR2 is YYEEEE. The CDR3 totals 18 residues. This chain's CDR3 is CASSFLVPTSGIEETQYF. CDR3 coding DNA: TGTGCCAGCAGCTTCTTGGTTCCGACTAGCGGGATTGAAGAGACCCAGTACTTC.

J is TRBJ2-7 and V is TRBV5-4; 10 bases match TRBD2. Germline lookup yields CDR1 SGHNT and CDR2 YYREEE (reference sequence). The length of the CDR3 is 14 residues. V gave up 3 bases and J gave up 5 bases; unmatched junction bases: 5. The CDR3 sequence is CASSSGTSVDEQYF. The CDR3 coding sequence is TGTGCCAGCAGCTCCGGGACTAGCGTCGACGAGCAGTACTTC.

V usage is TRBV7-8 and J usage is TRBJ2-1; TRBD2 agrees at 12 bases. This CDR3 has 16 residues. Germline lookup yields CDR1 SGHVS and CDR2 FQNEAQ. V lost 6 bases to trimming and J lost 1 base; unmatched junction nucleotides: 4. This CDR3 reads CASSPLAGGSYNEQFF. The CDR3 DNA reads TGTGCCAGCAGTCCTCTAGCGGGAGGGTCCTACAATGAGCAGTTCTTC.

This chain joins TRBV7-2 and TRBJ2-7; 9 bases agree with TRBD2. This CDR3 region has 16 residues. Germline V lookup: CDR1 SGHTA, CDR2 FQGNSA. V shed 3 bases, J shed 5 bases, and the junction held 11 bases outside the gene matches. CDR3 amino acids: CASSFLSGRRTDEQYF. The CDR3 bases are TGTGCCAGCAGCTTCCTGAGCGGGAGGAGGACCGACGAGCAGTACTTC.

This clone was seen only once. The V gene is TRBV10-3, the J gene TRBJ1-2, with 8 nucleotides matching TRBD1. Trimming removed 11 bases from V and 5 bases from J; junction bases left unmatched: 16. Germline CDR1 reads ENHRY; CDR2 reads SYGVKD. This CDR3 comprises 15 residues. CDR3 in amino acids: CALWTGRGGPYGYTF. Written as DNA, the CDR3 is TGTGCCTTATGGACAGGGCGGGGAGGGCCTTATGGCTACACCTTC.

The V gene is TRBV6-4, the J gene TRBJ2-6; TRBD2 is a possible D gene (5 bases). CDR1 and CDR2 from the germline V gene are MRHNA and SNTAGT. Trimming took off 2 bases at V and 1 base at J, with 6 bases between the two ends. CDR3 length: 15 amino acids. The CDR3 sequence: CASSDRESGANVLTF. CDR3 DNA: TGTGCCAGCAGTGACAGGGAGTCTGGGGCCAACGTCCTGACTTTC.

Points on this clone: The sample contains more than one DNA sequence encoding this CDR3. This chain joins TRBV4-3 and TRBJ2-7; 7 positions agree with TRBD2. The CDR3 has 18 residues. Per the germline V gene, CDR1 is LGHNA and CDR2 is YSLEER. The junction had 19 bases not matched to a gene; V was cut back by 1 base and J by 7 bases. The CDR3 region is CASSQVLYRGGSTGEQYF. For the CDR3, the DNA is TGCGCCAGCAGCCAAGTTTTGTATCGAGGCGGGAGTACAGGAGAGCAGTACTTC.

V and J are TRBV29-1 and TRBJ2-1; TRBD2 might be the D (6 bases). Per the germline V gene, CDR1 is SQVTM and CDR2 is ANQGSEA. The CDR3 has 13 residues. V lost 6 bases to trimming and J lost 2 bases, with 11 bases between them. CDR3 sequence: CSVNLATYNEQFF. DNA of the CDR3: TGCAGCGTCAATCTAGCGACCTACAATGAGCAGTTCTTC.

V gene TRBV7-2 combines with J gene TRBJ2-1; possible D gene TRBD2, 6 bases. Germline V CDR1 and CDR2: SGHTA, FQGNSA. V lost 3 bases to trimming and J lost 8 bases, with 14 bases between them. CDR3 length: 14 residues. The CDR3: CASSFFRGGDEQFF. The CDR3 DNA sequence: TGTGCCAGCAGCTTTTTCCGGGGAGGCGATGAGCAGTTCTTC.

The rearrangement joins TRBV10-1 to TRBJ2-3; D is ambiguous. Germline assignment: CDR1 WNHNN and CDR2 SYGVQD (reference sequence). V lost 2 bases and J lost 5, with 8 bases in between. The length of the CDR3 is 13 residues. CDR3 region: CASSETPGDTQYF. Here the CDR3 DNA reads TGCGCCAGCAGTGAGACCCCGGGAGATACGCAGTATTTT.

For this clone: Since a far larger clone is one base different, this is likely a read error. The chain recombines TRBV28 with TRBJ2-5; TRBD1 aligns across 7 bases. CDR1 MDHEN and CDR2 SYDVKM come from the germline V gene. Trimming took 3 bases from V and 2 from J; bases not matched to a gene: 12. CDR3 size: 17 residues. For the CDR3, the DNA is TGTGCCAGCAGTTTGAGCCTCCGACAGGGCCAACAAGAGACCCAGTACTTC. It encodes CASSLSLRQGQQETQYF.

V gene TRBV11-2 combines with J gene TRBJ2-3, with D tentatively TRBD1 (6 bases). The germline V and J ends were trimmed by 2 bases and 0 bases, with 12 bases remaining between them. The CDR3 has 16 residues. CDR1 SGHAT and CDR2 FQNNGV come from the germline V gene. CDR3 sequence reads: CASSLSPGASTDTQYF. The CDR3 DNA sequence: TGTGCCAGCAGCTTATCCCCAGGGGCTAGCACAGATACGCAGTATTTT.